The 26 T cell receptor beta chains below all came from one sample that was sequenced in a study of technical replicates of blood from a few donors. Some clones are missing from TCRdb's copy, which holds only in-frame ones; the method was immunoSEQ multiplex PCR. Of around 81,000 clones in the sample, more than 80% were seen once. Sequencing was done on a sample of PBMCs. All receptors derive from a human donor in good health. Some clones in this sample may be carry-over from other donors' samples.

V is TRBV11-3 and J is TRBJ1-1, with 7 nucleotides matching TRBD1. The CDR3 is 15 residues long. J lost 1 base, V lost 5 bases, and 7 bases had no gene match. Per germline, CDR1 SGHNT and CDR2 YENEEA. The CDR3 region is CASSQTGRRNTEAFF. CDR3 nucleotide sequence: TGTGCCAGCAGCCAGACAGGGAGACGGAACACTGAAGCTTTCTTT.

The chain is built from TRBV30 and TRBJ2-7, with TRBD2 matching over 11 bases. Germline-derived CDR1 and CDR2 are GTSNPN and SVGIG (reference sequence). V was clipped by 4 bases and J by 2 bases; unmatched bases: 4. The CDR3 runs to 14 residues. CDR3 sequence: CAWTLAGVTYEQYF. The CDR3 region has the DNA TGTGCCTGGACACTAGCGGGGGTTACCTACGAGCAGTACTTC.

This chain connects TRBV5-6 to TRBJ1-1; the D is unclear. From germline, CDR1 is SGHDT and CDR2 YYEEEE. Trimming removed 5 bases at V and 10 bases at J, with 6 bases between. The CDR3 has 9 amino acids. In DNA form, the CDR3 reads TGTGCCAGCAGGTTCCGAGCTTTCTTT. Its translation is CASRFRAFF.

The table lists this clone with a count of one. The chain uses TRBV4-2 and TRBJ1-5; tentative D call: TRBD1 (6 bases). V was shortened by 3 bases and J by 0 bases, with 15 bases between the two germline ends. The germline V gene encodes CDR1 LGHNA and CDR2 YNFKEQ. The CDR3 spans 17 residues. As DNA, the CDR3 is TGTGCCAGCAGCCACCGCTCTGACAGGTCTAGCAATCAGCCCCAGCATTTT. As protein: CASSHRSDRSSNQPQHF.

This clone was detected only a few times. The chain has TRBV20-1 and TRBJ2-7; D gene unclear. The CDR3 runs 11 residues. Germline V CDR1 and CDR2: DFQATT, SNEGSKA (reference sequence). V was pared by 0 bases and J by 6 bases, with 6 bases between. Here the CDR3 reads CSARDRSEQYF. CDR3 bases: TGCAGTGCTAGAGATCGTTCCGAGCAGTACTTC.

The chain employs TRBV19 and TRBJ1-2; possibly TRBD1 for D (6 bases). Germline CDR1 reads LNHDA; CDR2 reads SQIVND (reference sequence). CDR3 size: 14 residues. With 7 bases removed from V and 6 bases from J, the gap between germline ends came to 18 bases. The CDR3 region has the DNA TGTGCCAGTACCGAGAAACCTCCAGGGGATGGCTACACCTTC. Amino acids: CASTEKPPGDGYTF.

The CDR3 sequence is CASSQSGTNTEAFF. CDR3 DNA: TGTGCCAGCAGCCAATCGGGAACGAACACTGAAGCTTTCTTT. This rearrangement joins TRBV14 to TRBJ1-1; no clear D gene. Germline V gene lookup returns CDR1 SGHDN and CDR2 FVKESK. The CDR3 is 14 amino acids. The V and J ends lost 2 bases and 1 base respectively, with 8 bases between them.

This sequence joins TRBV29-1 and TRBJ1-1; tentatively, D is TRBD1 (6 bases). This CDR3 has 14 amino acids. Germline CDR1 and CDR2: SQVTM and ANQGSEA. Between the trimmed V and J ends, which lost 4 bases and 1 base, there was a span of 13 bases. The CDR3 DNA reads TGCAGCGTTGTCAATAGGGGACAGAACACTGAAGCTTTCTTT. The encoded protein is CSVVNRGQNTEAFF.

This sequence joins TRBV27 and TRBJ2-1; the match to TRBD2 covers 11 bases. CDR3 length equals 17 residues. The junction had 8 bases not matched to a gene; V was cut back by 5 bases and J by 2 bases. From germline, CDR1 is MNHEY and CDR2 SMNVEV (reference sequence). In nucleotides, the CDR3 is TGTGCCAGCAGTCCAGGGACGACTAGCGGGGCCTACAATGAGCAGTTCTTC. It codes for CASSPGTTSGAYNEQFF.

This clone was seen just once. The genes are TRBV10-3 and TRBJ2-1, with 10 bases that match TRBD2. CDR1 is ENHRY and CDR2 is SYGVKD in the germline V gene. This CDR3 has 16 amino acids. Unmatched junction bases numbered 9, after V lost 5 bases and J lost 5 bases. CDR3 protein: CAISLHGGLANNEQFF. The CDR3, as DNA: TGTGCCATCAGTCTACATGGGGGACTAGCGAACAATGAGCAGTTCTTC.

Comment on this clone: The junction and the germline gene differ at one end; a read error may be behind it. The V and J genes are TRBV4-2 and TRBJ2-7; 12 nucleotides line up with TRBD1. Germline V gene data show CDR1 as LGHNA and CDR2 as YNFKEQ. This CDR3 is built from 18 residues. The CDR3 sequence is CASSQGAGTGGKFYEQYF. CDR3 nucleotide sequence: TGTGCCAGCAGTCAAGGTGCCGGGACAGGGGGCAAGTTCTACGAGCAGTACTTC.

The chain couples TRBV29-1 to TRBJ2-4; 7 nucleotides line up with TRBD1. Unmatched junction bases numbered 5, after V lost 6 bases and J lost 0 bases. Germline CDR1 SQVTM, CDR2 ANQGSEA. This CDR3 spans 14 amino acids. The CDR3 sequence is CSVDRLIAKNIQYF. The CDR3 region has the DNA TGCAGCGTGGACAGGTTAATAGCCAAAAACATTCAGTACTTC. Drawing the rest from reference TRBV29-1 and TRBJ2-4, the complete variable domain is SAVISQKPSRDICQRGTSLTIQCQVDSQVTMMFWYRQQPGQSLTLIATANQGSEATYESGFVIDKFPISRPNLTFSTLTVSNMSPEDSSIYLCSVDRLIAKNIQYFGAGTRLSVL.

V usage is TRBV18 and J usage is TRBJ1-5; TRBD1 is a possible D gene (6 bases). The CDR3 totals 18 residues. Per germline, CDR1 KGHSH and CDR2 LQKENI. V gave up 1 base and J gave up 2 bases, with 18 bases separating them. The CDR3 nucleotides are TGTGCCAGCTCACCACAGACGTTATTAGGACAGCGCAATCAGCCCCAGCATTTT. Translation: CASSPQTLLGQRNQPQHF.

This chain joins TRBV7-8 and TRBJ1-6, with D possibly being TRBD1 (5 bases). The CDR3 is made up of 11 amino acids. Germline CDR1 SGHVS, CDR2 FQNEAQ. The V gene lost 1 base and the J gene lost 13 bases, with 5 bases spanning the gap. The CDR3 loop reads CASSLEGPLHF. CDR3 coding DNA: TGTGCCAGCAGCTTAGAGGGGCCCCTCCACTTT.

V gene TRBV5-1 combines with J gene TRBJ1-1; D might be TRBD1 (5 bases). Germline loops: CDR1 SGHRS, CDR2 YFSETQ. This CDR3 has 14 residues. Trimming took 0 bases from V and 4 from J, leaving 10 bases between them. The CDR3 DNA reads TGCGCCAGCAGCTTGGAGGGGAGGGGCACTGAAGCTTTCTTT. As protein: CASSLEGRGTEAFF.

The rearrangement uses TRBV6-1 and TRBJ1-5; no reliable D call. This CDR3 spans 14 amino acids. Trimming removed 5 bases from V and 6 bases from J, with 14 bases in between. The germline V gene has CDR1 MNHNS and CDR2 SASEGT. The CDR3 protein is CASSQTQVGQPQHF. The DNA for the CDR3 is TGTGCCAGCAGTCAGACCCAGGTTGGTCAGCCCCAGCATTTT.

This chain joins TRBV29-1 and TRBJ2-5; D not resolved. This CDR3 comprises 12 residues. Looked up from germline, CDR1 is SQVTM and CDR2 is ANQGSEA. V gave up 6 bases and J gave up 4 bases, with 12 bases separating them. This CDR3 reads CSVERSGETQYF. The CDR3, as DNA: TGCAGCGTAGAGCGTTCCGGAGAGACCCAGTACTTC.

The chain is built from TRBV5-1 and TRBJ2-7, with 9 bases fitting TRBD2. CDR1 and CDR2 from the germline V gene are SGHRS and YFSETQ. The junction had 10 bases not matched to a gene; V was cut back by 1 base and J by 2 bases. The CDR3 runs 17 residues. CDR3 sequence: CASSLRSAGGEAYEQYF. The DNA of the CDR3 is TGCGCCAGCAGCTTGCGGTCTGCGGGAGGGGAAGCCTACGAGCAGTACTTC. Using reference TRBV5-1 and TRBJ2-7 for the parts outside the CDR3, the full variable domain is KAGVTQTPRYLIKTRGQQVTLSCSPISGHRSVSWYQQTPGQGLQFLFEYFSETQRNKGNFPGRFSGRQFSNSRSEMNVSTLELGDSALYLCASSLRSAGGEAYEQYFGPGTRLTVT.

V gene TRBV6-1 combines with J gene TRBJ2-7, with 7 bases that match TRBD2. From germline, CDR1 is MNHNS and CDR2 SASEGT. The CDR3 spans 15 residues. The V gene end was trimmed by 4 bases and the J gene end by 3 bases; junction bases not matched to a gene: 9. This chain's CDR3 is CASSATISGLYEQYF. CDR3 nucleotides: TGTGCCAGCAGTGCCACAATTAGCGGGCTCTACGAGCAGTACTTC.

The V gene is TRBV7-2, the J gene TRBJ2-7; no firm D call. Between the trimmed V and J ends, which lost 1 base and 6 bases, there was a span of 13 bases. In germline, CDR1 is SGHTA, CDR2 FQGNSA. This CDR3 comprises 14 residues. The CDR3 protein is CASSLGLLPGEQYF. The CDR3 coding sequence is TGTGCCAGCAGCTTAGGACTCCTTCCGGGCGAGCAGTACTTC.

V gene TRBV29-1 combines with J gene TRBJ2-2; 7 bases map to TRBD1. Looked up from germline, CDR1 is SQVTM and CDR2 is ANQGSEA. The CDR3 is 13 residues long. After removal of 6 bases from V and 0 bases from J, the junction contained 1 base not matched to a gene. The DNA for the CDR3 is TGCAGCGTGGGACAGACGAACACCGGGGAGCTGTTTTTT. Amino acids: CSVGQTNTGELFF.

The rearrangement links TRBV9 to TRBJ2-2; the D is unclear. CDR3 length: 11 amino acids. V lost 7 bases and J lost 6, with 7 bases in between. CDR1 and CDR2 from the germline V gene are SGDLS and YYNGEE. CDR3 bases: TGTGCCAGCGGGCCTCCCGGGGAGCTGTTTTTT. Amino acid sequence: CASGPPGELFF. Drawing the rest from reference TRBV9 and TRBJ2-2, the complete variable domain is DSGVTQTPKHLITATGQRVTLRCSPRSGDLSVYWYQQSLDQGLQFLIQYYNGEERAKGNILERFSAQQFPDLHSELNLSSLELGDSALYFCASGPPGELFFGEGSRLTVL.

V gene TRBV5-8 combines with J gene TRBJ1-5; D is possibly TRBD1 (5 bases). In germline, CDR1 is SGHTS, CDR2 YDEGEE. Trimming removed 4 bases from V and 1 base from J, with 12 bases in between. CDR3 length equals 15 residues. The CDR3 coding sequence is TGTGCCAGCAGCCGGGGACTGCGCAGCAATCAGCCCCAGCATTTT. Protein product: CASSRGLRSNQPQHF.

V usage is TRBV28 and J usage is TRBJ2-5; 12 bases agree with TRBD2. Germline V gene lookup returns CDR1 MDHEN and CDR2 SYDVKM. The CDR3 covers 15 residues. Losses at the gene ends were 6 bases for V and 11 bases for J; bases not matched to a gene: 13. The CDR3: CASSPRLAGVREQYF. The CDR3 DNA sequence: TGTGCCAGCAGCCCTAGACTAGCGGGAGTAAGGGAGCAGTACTTC.

The chain combines TRBV9 with TRBJ2-7; 9 bases fit TRBD1. This CDR3 is built from 16 residues. The V segment lost 4 bases and the J segment 2 bases; nucleotides outside the gene matches: 10. Germline values: CDR1 SGDLS, CDR2 YYNGEE. This chain's CDR3 is CASSPRWGTGPYEQYF. The CDR3 DNA sequence: TGTGCCAGCAGCCCCAGGTGGGGGACAGGGCCCTACGAGCAGTACTTC.

The DNA of the CDR3 is TGTGCCAGCAGTCATGACTCCTACTATGGCTACACCTTC. It codes for CASSHDSYYGYTF. This chain links TRBV7-3 with TRBJ1-2; D ambiguous. With 6 bases removed from V and 3 bases from J, the gap between germline ends came to 11 bases. Germline V CDR1 and CDR2: SGHTA, FQGTGA. CDR3 length: 13 amino acids.